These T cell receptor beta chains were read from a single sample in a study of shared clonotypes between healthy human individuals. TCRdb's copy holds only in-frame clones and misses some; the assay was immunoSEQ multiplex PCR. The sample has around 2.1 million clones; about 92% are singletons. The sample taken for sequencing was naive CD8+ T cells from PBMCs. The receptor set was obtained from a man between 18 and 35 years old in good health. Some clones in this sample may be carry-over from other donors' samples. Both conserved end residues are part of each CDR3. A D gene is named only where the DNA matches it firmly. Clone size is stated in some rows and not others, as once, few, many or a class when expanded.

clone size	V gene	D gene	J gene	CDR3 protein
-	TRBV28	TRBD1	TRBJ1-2	CASSTPTGYGYTF
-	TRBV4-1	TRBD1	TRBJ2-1	CASSLATGGARAGIQFF
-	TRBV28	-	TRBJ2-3	CASSFARRGADTQYF
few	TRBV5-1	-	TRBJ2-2	CASSLDQNTGELFF
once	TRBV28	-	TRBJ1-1	CASSLVMNTEAFF
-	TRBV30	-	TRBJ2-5	CAWSVGVRRHETQYF
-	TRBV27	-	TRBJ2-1	CASSPDSIEQFF
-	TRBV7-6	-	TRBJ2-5	CASSPSRGETQYF
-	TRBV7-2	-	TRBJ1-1	CASSHSLGPVNTEAFF
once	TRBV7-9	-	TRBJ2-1	CASSLAEQFF
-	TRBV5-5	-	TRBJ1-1	CASSLGTNTEAFF
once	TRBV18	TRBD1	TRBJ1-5	CASSPRTGDQPQHF
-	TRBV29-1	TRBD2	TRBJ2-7	CSVVGTRVYEQYF
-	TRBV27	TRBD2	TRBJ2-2	CASRAAGASTGELFF
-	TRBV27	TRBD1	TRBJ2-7	CASSPTTGGHEQYF
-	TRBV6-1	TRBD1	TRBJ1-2	CASSAFTGGLDGYTF
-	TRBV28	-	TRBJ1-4	CASSFIRTNEKLFF
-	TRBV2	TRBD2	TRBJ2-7	CASSVWTRSLGEQYF
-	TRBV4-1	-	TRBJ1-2	CASSRRGQGSMDGYTF
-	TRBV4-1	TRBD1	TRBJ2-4	CASSHPRDRGPLAKNIQYF
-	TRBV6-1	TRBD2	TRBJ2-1	CASSELFPTSGSYNEQFF
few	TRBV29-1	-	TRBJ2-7	CSVEDESWEQYF
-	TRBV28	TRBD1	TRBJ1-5	CASSLRGHSNQPQHF
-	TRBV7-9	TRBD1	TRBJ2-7	CASSLRTGTYEQYF
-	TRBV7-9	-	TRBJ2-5	CASSQFGTQETQYF
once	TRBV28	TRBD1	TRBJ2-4	CASSSFNPTGKAKNIQYF
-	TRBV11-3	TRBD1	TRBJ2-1	CASSRDRGNNEQFF
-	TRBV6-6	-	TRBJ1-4	CASSYSRGTNEKLFF
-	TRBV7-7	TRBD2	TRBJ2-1	CASSLASWGGRVSSYNEQFF
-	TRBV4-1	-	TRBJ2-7	CASSQDKAGASYEQYF
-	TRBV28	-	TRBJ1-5	CASSFTPRVRIGYQPQHF
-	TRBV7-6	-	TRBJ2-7	CASSLGYGVEGAYEQYF
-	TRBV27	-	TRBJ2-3	CASSLTTPSTDTQYF
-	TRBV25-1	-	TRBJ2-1	CASIGAEYNEQFF
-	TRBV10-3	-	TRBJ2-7	CAITPGPNYEQYF
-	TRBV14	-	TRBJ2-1	CASSQESLAASNEQFF
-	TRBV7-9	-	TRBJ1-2	CASSFVIEWNGYTF
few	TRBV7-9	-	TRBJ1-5	CASSLYDSNQPQHF
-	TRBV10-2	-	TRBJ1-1	CASSDPGQGTEAFF
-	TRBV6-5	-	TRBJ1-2	CASSFSPASNYGYTF
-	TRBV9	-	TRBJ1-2	CASSVGGGDYGYTF
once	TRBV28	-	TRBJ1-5	CASSFVGYVTQHF
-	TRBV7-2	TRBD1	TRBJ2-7	CASSAGTVREQYF
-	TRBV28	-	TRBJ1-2	CASNKPGGRSYGYTF
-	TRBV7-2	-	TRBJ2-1	CATGATYNEQFF
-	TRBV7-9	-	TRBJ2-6	CASSSRTQGPSGANVLTF
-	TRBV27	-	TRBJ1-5	CASSRDRDGSNQPQHF
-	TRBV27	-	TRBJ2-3	CASSSHHTDTQYF
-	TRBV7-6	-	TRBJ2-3	CASSGRTDTQYF
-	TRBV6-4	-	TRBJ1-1	CASSFKGGGRTEAFF
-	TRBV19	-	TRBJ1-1	CASTKNTEAFF
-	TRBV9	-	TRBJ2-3	CASSVAFGGSPTDTQYF
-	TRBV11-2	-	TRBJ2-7	CASRQDPGAYEQYF
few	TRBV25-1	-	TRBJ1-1	CASRGGPEAFF
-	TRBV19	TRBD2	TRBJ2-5	CASSRGPLAGGPRETQYF
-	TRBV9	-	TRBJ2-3	CASSVYNRADTQYF
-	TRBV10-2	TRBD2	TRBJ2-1	CASSETNSGIRDEQFF